A selection of T cell receptor beta chains follows, all from one sample in a study of shared clonotypes between healthy human individuals. Repertoires were generated with immunoSEQ multiplex PCR, while TCRdb's copy carries only in-frame clones and drops some. The data hold about 680,000 clones, with about 91% observed a single time. The sample consisted of naive CD8+ T cells sorted from blood. Every receptor here comes from a man aged 25-45 years in good health. Both conserved end residues are part of each CDR3. Fields, in order: CDR3 DNA, CDR3 protein, D gene, J gene, V gene, clone size. The D gene is left open where the match is weak. Clone size is shown for a subset of rows, as once, few, many or a class of expanded clone.

TGTGCCAGCAGTTTTGTTCCGGGAGAGTTGATCAACGAGCAGTACTTC | CASSFVPGELINEQYF | . | TRBJ2-7 | TRBV28 | .
TGTGCCAGCAGTGAACCGACTCTTACTACGCAGTATTTT | CASSEPTLTTQYF | . | TRBJ2-3 | TRBV6-1 | few
TGCAGCGTTGACGATACGGGGCCCGAGCAGTACTTC | CSVDDTGPEQYF | . | TRBJ2-7 | TRBV29-1 | .
TGCAGCGGGATAAGTTTTTACGAGCAGTACTTC | CSGISFYEQYF | . | TRBJ2-7 | TRBV29-1 | .
TGTGCCAGTAGCCGAGACTGGGACCCTAGCACAGATACGCAGTATTTT | CASSRDWDPSTDTQYF | . | TRBJ2-3 | TRBV19 | .
TGTGCCAGCAGCGTAGGGGGTTCGGCGGGTTTCGAGCAGTACTTC | CASSVGGSAGFEQYF | . | TRBJ2-7 | TRBV9 | .
TGTGCCAGCAGTTCCGGGACTAGCGGTTCCTACGAGCAGTACTTC | CASSSGTSGSYEQYF | TRBD2 | TRBJ2-7 | TRBV27 | .
TGTGCCAGCAGTACTCCGAGGGGCGATGAGCAGTTCTTC | CASSTPRGDEQFF | . | TRBJ2-1 | TRBV27 | .
TGTGCCAGCAGCTTAGACAGGGCGAATAATGAAAAACTGTTTTTT | CASSLDRANNEKLFF | . | TRBJ1-4 | TRBV11-2 | .
TGTGCCACCAGCGCGACAGGGTACACTGAAGCTTTCTTT | CATSATGYTEAFF | TRBD1 | TRBJ1-1 | TRBV15 | .
TGTGCCAGCAGCGCACTAGAAGAGACCCAGTACTTC | CASSALEETQYF | . | TRBJ2-5 | TRBV9 | .
TGTGCCAGCAGTTTAATAAGACAGGGGCCTGAGGTGAGCAATCAGCCCCAGCATTTT | CASSLIRQGPEVSNQPQHF | TRBD1 | TRBJ1-5 | TRBV28 | .
TGCGCCAGCAGCCAAGAACCGCCGTCAGGGGGTGGCTATGGCTACACCTTC | CASSQEPPSGGGYGYTF | TRBD1 | TRBJ1-2 | TRBV4-1 | .
TGTGCCAGCAGCCAAGAGTGGGGGACTGAAGCTTTCTTT | CASSQEWGTEAFF | . | TRBJ1-1 | TRBV14 | .
TGTGCCAGTACACCAGCGTTAGCCTCCTACAATGAGCAGTTCTTC | CASTPALASYNEQFF | . | TRBJ2-1 | TRBV19 | .
TGTGCCAGCAGCTCACCTAATAGTTTCGATACGCAGTATTTT | CASSSPNSFDTQYF | . | TRBJ2-3 | TRBV11-2 | .
TGTGCCAGCAGCTTATACCCCGGGACTAGCGGGGCCCACACTAGCACAGATACGCAGTATTTT | CASSLYPGTSGAHTSTDTQYF | TRBD2 | TRBJ2-3 | TRBV7-8 | .
TGTGCCAGCAGCTTAGTTGAGACCCAGTACTTC | CASSLVETQYF | . | TRBJ2-5 | TRBV7-2 | .
TGTGCCATCAGGGAAGAGTCCAGCTCCTACAATGAGCAGTTCTTC | CAIREESSSYNEQFF | . | TRBJ2-1 | TRBV10-3 | .
TGTGCCAGCAGCTTGGCCAACGGACTACTCGCCTACGAGCAGTACTTC | CASSLANGLLAYEQYF | . | TRBJ2-7 | TRBV5-8 | .
TGTGCCAGCACAGGTCGGGGGGAGCTGTTTTTT | CASTGRGELFF | . | TRBJ2-2 | TRBV27 | .
TGCAGCGTTGAGGGGACCGTCGTCTCCACAGATACGCAGTATTTT | CSVEGTVVSTDTQYF | . | TRBJ2-3 | TRBV29-1 | .
TGTGCCAGCAGCTCGATAATGCAAGAGACCCAGTACTTC | CASSSIMQETQYF | . | TRBJ2-5 | TRBV5-4 | .
TGTGCCTGGAGCCCGCGGGTTCTTTACGAGCAGTACTTC | CAWSPRVLYEQYF | . | TRBJ2-7 | TRBV30 | .
TGTGCCAGCAGCTGGAGAGCAGGGTCTACCGAGACCCAGTACTTC | CASSWRAGSTETQYF | . | TRBJ2-5 | TRBV7-6 | .
TGTGCCAGCGAGAACCGGGACAGGGCCGAACTCAACTATGGCTACACCTTC | CASENRDRAELNYGYTF | TRBD1 | TRBJ1-2 | TRBV28 | once
TGCAGCGTCACTTTACCTTGGGGGTCTAGCGGGAGGCCCCACACCCAAGAGACCCAGTACTTC | CSVTLPWGSSGRPHTQETQYF | TRBD2 | TRBJ2-5 | TRBV29-1 | .
TGTGCCAGCAGCCCGAGAGTGGCCGCCCCCACTGAAGCTTTCTTT | CASSPRVAAPTEAFF | . | TRBJ1-1 | TRBV27 | .
TGTGCCAGCAGCTTAAGGGCCAGGGAAAGCACAGATACGCAGTATTTT | CASSLRARESTDTQYF | . | TRBJ2-3 | TRBV7-2 | .
TGTGCCAGCAGCTTAGTGGGGACAGGGGCCTACGAGCAGTACTTC | CASSLVGTGAYEQYF | TRBD1 | TRBJ2-7 | TRBV7-9 | .
TGCAGCGTTGCGGGGACGGTGACAACTAATGAAAAACTGTTTTTT | CSVAGTVTTNEKLFF | . | TRBJ1-4 | TRBV29-1 | .
TGCGCCAGCGGGGGCTCCTACGAGCAGTACTTC | CASGGSYEQYF | . | TRBJ2-7 | TRBV10-2 | .
TGCAGCGTTGAAAGCGCGCAGACGAACACCGGGGAGCTGTTTTTT | CSVESAQTNTGELFF | . | TRBJ2-2 | TRBV29-1 | .
TGTGCCAGCAGCTTAGCGGGACTAGCGGGAGTCGAGCAGTACTTC | CASSLAGLAGVEQYF | TRBD2 | TRBJ2-7 | TRBV13 | .
TGTGCCAGCAGCTTAAGGGGGCTCACAGATACGCAGTATTTT | CASSLRGLTDTQYF | TRBD1 | TRBJ2-3 | TRBV7-6 | .
TGTGCCACCAGCAGGACTACCCTGACATCCTACAATGAGCAGTTCTTC | CATSRTTLTSYNEQFF | . | TRBJ2-1 | TRBV15 | .
TGTGCCAGCAGCCCCTGGGGTCTTGGGGAGCAGTACTTC | CASSPWGLGEQYF | . | TRBJ2-7 | TRBV7-2 | .
TGTGCCAGCAGTGAACTAACCGGGACTAGGCTCACAGATACGCAGTATTTT | CASSELTGTRLTDTQYF | TRBD2 | TRBJ2-3 | TRBV2 | .
TGTGCCAGCAGCCAATTAGCCGGAGCCAGGACAGACTACGAGCAGTACTTC | CASSQLAGARTDYEQYF | . | TRBJ2-7 | TRBV7-9 | .
TGTGCCAGCAGCTCCGGGACAGGGACCTACGAGCAGTACTTC | CASSSGTGTYEQYF | TRBD1 | TRBJ2-7 | TRBV13 | .
TGTGCCAGCAGCGAGGGACTAGCGGGAGGTTCTGGGGCCAACGTCCTGACTTTC | CASSEGLAGGSGANVLTF | TRBD2 | TRBJ2-6 | TRBV9 | .
TGTGCCAGCAGCCGCATGGGACTAGCGGATTACAATGAGCAGTTCTTC | CASSRMGLADYNEQFF | TRBD2 | TRBJ2-1 | TRBV13 | .
TGTGCCAGCAGCGGAGACCGGGATAGCTCCTACAATGAGCAGTTCTTC | CASSGDRDSSYNEQFF | . | TRBJ2-1 | TRBV27 | .
TGTGCCAGCAGAGAGGGGGGCTCCTACAATGAGCAGTTCTTC | CASREGGSYNEQFF | . | TRBJ2-1 | TRBV27 | .
TGTGCCAGCAGTGAATGGGGGGAGGGGTCCTACGAGCAGTACTTC | CASSEWGEGSYEQYF | TRBD2 | TRBJ2-7 | TRBV25-1 | .
TGTGCCTGGATTATAGGGACAGGGGGCACTGAAGCTTTCTTT | CAWIIGTGGTEAFF | TRBD1 | TRBJ1-1 | TRBV30 | .
TGTGCCACCAGCAGCCGAGATTTGAACACTGAAGCTTTCTTT | CATSSRDLNTEAFF | . | TRBJ1-1 | TRBV15 | .
TGTGCCAGCAGCTTGGAACAGGGGGTTGTTAATGAGCAGTTCTTC | CASSLEQGVVNEQFF | TRBD1 | TRBJ2-1 | TRBV5-4 | once
TGTGCCAGCAGCTTAGTACTAGCGGGAGCTGAGACCCAGTACTTC | CASSLVLAGAETQYF | TRBD2 | TRBJ2-5 | TRBV7-8 | once
TGTGCCAGCAGCCCTCCGTGGAATGAGCAGTTCTTC | CASSPPWNEQFF | . | TRBJ2-1 | TRBV7-2 | .
TGTGCCAGCAGCTTGGAAGGCGGGAGGAATAATGAGCAGTTCTTC | CASSLEGGRNNEQFF | TRBD2 | TRBJ2-1 | TRBV5-5 | .
TGTGCCAGCAGTACGGATAACCAGTTCGGCACAGATACGCAGTATTTT | CASSTDNQFGTDTQYF | . | TRBJ2-3 | TRBV28 | .
TGTGCCAGCAGAGGACTAGCGAACGAGGCGGGCTCGGGCAATGAGCAGTTCTTC | CASRGLANEAGSGNEQFF | TRBD2 | TRBJ2-1 | TRBV5-4 | .
TGTGCCAGCAGCGTAGCCGGGACTGGTAATGAAAAACTGTTTTTT | CASSVAGTGNEKLFF | . | TRBJ1-4 | TRBV9 | .
TGTGCCAGCAGAGAGCTGGGCCGCGAGCAGTTCTTC | CASRELGREQFF | . | TRBJ2-1 | TRBV2 | .
TGTGCCAGCAGCCAAGGCGGGGCTAGCGTCTTCTACAATGAGCAGTTCTTC | CASSQGGASVFYNEQFF | . | TRBJ2-1 | TRBV14 | .
TGTGCCAGCAGCCACGCTTGGCCCACTGAAGCTTTCTTT | CASSHAWPTEAFF | . | TRBJ1-1 | TRBV11-2 | once
TGTGCCAGCAGCTCCAGAGACAGGGACCTTGACCAAGAGACCCAGTACTTC | CASSSRDRDLDQETQYF | TRBD1 | TRBJ2-5 | TRBV7-9 | .
TGTGCCAGCAGCTTAGGTGCCGGGGGTACCTACAATGAGCAGTTCTTC | CASSLGAGGTYNEQFF | . | TRBJ2-1 | TRBV11-3 | .
TGTGCCAGCGGAGAGGTATATGGCTACACCTTC | CASGEVYGYTF | . | TRBJ1-2 | TRBV27 | .